Reported below is one T cell receptor (beta chain). What it binds is unknown. Time point meaning: week 3, after first cycle of checkpoint inhibitor. Patients had no prior systemic cancer treatment, immunosuppressants or other active cancers. This record comes from a study of blood T cell dynamics during melanoma immunotherapy. Study background: Patients with metastatic melanoma got pembrolizumab or nivolumab-ipilimumab as first-line care.

This CDR3 has 12 amino acids. Trimming pared 4 bases from V and 5 bases from J, leaving 6 bases between. The germline V gene has CDR1 LNHDA and CDR2 SQIVND (reference sequence). Generated by immunoSEQ multiplex PCR, the TCRdb table keeps only in-frame clones and is missing some. The repertoire holds about 10,000 clones, 80% to 90% seen once, with approximately 4.1% in the top ten. Study-wide findings and caveats: The study could not tell melanoma-specific clones from general immune activation. Unlike progressors, later disease-control patients had W3 repertoires gaining clonality or diversity.

The sample was blood, taken from a patient treated with checkpoint blockade. The gene calls are TRBV19 and TRBJ1-5; D unclear. The receptor's source is a human donor with melanoma. The CDR3 sequence: CASSTGYQPQHF. The DNA of the CDR3 is TGTGCCAGTAGTACAGGCTATCAGCCCCAGCATTTT.